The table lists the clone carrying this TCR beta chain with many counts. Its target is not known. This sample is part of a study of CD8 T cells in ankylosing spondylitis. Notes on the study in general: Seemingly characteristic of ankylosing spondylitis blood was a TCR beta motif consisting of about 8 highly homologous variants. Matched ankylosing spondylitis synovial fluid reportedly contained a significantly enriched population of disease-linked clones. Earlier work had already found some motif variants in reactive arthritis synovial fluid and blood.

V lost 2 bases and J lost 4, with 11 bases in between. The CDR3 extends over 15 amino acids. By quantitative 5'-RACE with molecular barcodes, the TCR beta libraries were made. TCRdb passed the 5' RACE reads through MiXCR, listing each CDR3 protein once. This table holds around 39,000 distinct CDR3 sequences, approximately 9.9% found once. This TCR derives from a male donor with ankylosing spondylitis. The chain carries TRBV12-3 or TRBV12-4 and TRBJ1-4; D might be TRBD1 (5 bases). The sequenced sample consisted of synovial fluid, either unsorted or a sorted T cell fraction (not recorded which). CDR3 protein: CASSLRDGSNEKLFF. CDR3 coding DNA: TGTGCCAGCAGTTTACGGGACGGAAGTAATGAAAAACTGTTTTTT.